This TCR beta chain was retrieved from a study of T cell responses to AZD1222 COVID-19 vaccine. Findings and caveats of the study: Repertoire collection took place solely once the T cell response had peaked.

This CDR3 has 13 amino acids. V was clipped by 5 bases and J by 7 bases; unmatched bases: 3. CDR1 and CDR2 from the germline V gene are LNHDA and SQIVND (reference sequence). The data were produced by immunoSEQ multiplex PCR, yet TCRdb's version contains in-frame clones alone and is incomplete. In the table there are about 100,000 clones, 90% of which are singletons. As regards this clone: Antigen: not known.

The source of this sequence is an adult in good health. The chain has TRBV19 and TRBJ2-1, with TRBD1 identical over 9 bases. This sample comprised peripheral blood, obtained on day 0 of AZD1222 vaccination. CDR3 region: CASSYRGRNEQFF. The CDR3 DNA is TGTGCCAGTAGTTACAGGGGGCGAAATGAGCAGTTCTTC.